This TCR beta chain comes out of a study of T-cell memory formation after mild COVID-19. Overall study context: Clusters were largely donor specific. General observations from the study: Within pre-infection memory, some responding clones were found, suggesting cross-reactive memory joined.

With 4 bases removed from V and 2 bases from J, the gap between germline ends came to 10 bases. This CDR3 has 13 amino acids. Per germline, CDR1 DFQATT and CDR2 SNEGSKA (reference sequence). A few counts support this clonotype. Its target is not known. Researchers used 5'RACE with constant-segment primers to make TCR alpha and TCR beta cDNA libraries that carry sample barcodes and UMIs. TCRdb used MiXCR to reprocess the 5' RACE reads, holding one entry per CDR3 protein. Here the sample spans tens of thousands of distinct CDR3 sequences, 11% to 15% being singletons. The sequence was collected from an adult woman who had mild COVID-19 (a few samples of this study predate the infection). Cell type and time point are not known. The genes are TRBV20-1 and TRBJ2-3; the D gene is possibly TRBD1 (5 bases). Sequencing was performed on PBMCs or a T cell subset sorted from them (not recorded which). CDR3 nucleotides: TGCAGTGCTATGACAGCAAACACAGATACGCAGTATTTT. Amino acids: CSAMTANTDTQYF.